This TCR beta chain emerged from a study of OX40 agonist ivuxolimab in advanced cancers. As for the study in general: Age averaged around 60 years (range roughly 20 to 90), and 82.7% were male.

Profiled with immunoSEQ multiplex PCR; TCRdb holds only in-frame clones, not every one. Of some 21,000 clones in the sample, 65% to 70% were seen once. The study's findings and limits: Still undetermined is the antigen specificity of the expanded peripheral T cells. Expanded clones tended on average to be more numerous among CD8+ T cells than CD4+.

Concerning this clone: What it binds is unknown.

The source was CD4+ or CD8+ T cells sorted from blood, collected in a trial of the OX40 agonist ivuxolimab. This clonotype was obtained from an adult with an advanced solid tumor such as melanoma, head and neck, liver or kidney cancer.

For the CDR3, the DNA is TGTGCCAGCTCACCCAAAAGCGCTGCCTACAATGAGCAGTTCTTC. Translating gives CASSPKSAAYNEQFF. The rearrangement links TRBV18 to TRBJ2-1; D is unresolved. The V end lost 3 bases, the J end lost 2 bases, and 11 bases lay between the germline ends. Germline values: CDR1 KGHSH, CDR2 LQKENI. CDR3 length: 15 residues.